This entry lists 26 T cell receptor beta chains sequenced from one sample in a study of a mutant IDH1 vaccine in newly diagnosed glioma. Their antigen targets remain unknown. The data were produced by immunoSEQ multiplex PCR, yet TCRdb's version contains in-frame clones alone and is incomplete. The table records about 55,000 clones, around three quarters of them present only once. Time point specified: week 47, end of study. The investigators gave 300 ug of mutant IDH1 20-mer peptide in each vaccine dose, together with topical imiquimod. The sample here was PBMCs, taken from a glioma patient whose treatment included an IDH1 peptide vaccine. Receptor source: a woman aged 40 to 49 with glioma. Some clones in this sample may be carry-over from other donors' samples.

The gene calls are TRBV9 and TRBJ2-3, with TRBD1 matching 7 bases. The V gene end was trimmed by 3 bases and the J gene end by 3 bases; junction bases not matched to a gene: 7. The CDR3 length is 15 residues. Germline V gene lookup returns CDR1 SGDLS and CDR2 YYNGEE. In DNA, the CDR3 is TGTGCCAGCAGCGACTTGACAGGGCTAACAGATACGCAGTATTTT. This gives the protein CASSDLTGLTDTQYF.

This chain connects TRBV7-9 to TRBJ1-1; weak D call: TRBD1 (5 bases). Looked up from germline, CDR1 is SEHNR and CDR2 is FQNEAQ (reference sequence). Between the trimmed V and J ends, which lost 5 bases and 1 base, there was a span of 17 bases. The CDR3 contains 16 residues. CDR3 nucleotides: TGTGCCAGCAGCCGCCCTCAGGAGAGGGGGAACACTGAAGCTTTCTTT. Its translation: CASSRPQERGNTEAFF.

This chain connects TRBV2 to TRBJ2-1; no reliable D call. This CDR3 comprises 12 residues. Germline values: CDR1 SNHLY, CDR2 FYNNEI. V lost 10 bases, J lost 8 bases, and 15 bases lay in between. The CDR3 region is CATQRSWDEQFF. The CDR3, as DNA: TGTGCCACCCAAAGGTCGTGGGATGAGCAGTTCTTC.

The chain joins TRBV5-1 to TRBJ2-5, with D perhaps matching TRBD2 (6 bases). This CDR3 region has 19 residues. V was clipped by 0 bases and J by 2 bases, with 23 bases between them. From germline, CDR1 is SGHRS and CDR2 YFSETQ. Here the CDR3 DNA reads TGCGCCAGCAGCTTGGGTCATGTAGGGTTCGGCCGGGGGCAAGAGACCCAGTACTTC. This gives the protein CASSLGHVGFGRGQETQYF.

The rearrangement uses TRBV19 and TRBJ1-1; weak D call: TRBD1 (6 bases). Trimming left V 4 bases short and J 11 bases short, with 11 bases between. CDR1 LNHDA and CDR2 SQIVND come from the germline V gene (reference sequence). The CDR3 is 11 residues long. Here the CDR3 DNA reads TGTGCCAGTAGTAAGACAGGTAGGGCTTTCTTT. This translates into CASSKTGRAFF.

The chain carries TRBV19 and TRBJ2-1, with D unclear. Trimming took off 7 bases at V and 5 bases at J, with 9 bases between the two ends. CDR1 and CDR2 from the germline V gene are LNHDA and SQIVND (reference sequence). CDR3 length equals 12 residues. The CDR3 coding sequence is TGTGCCAGTACAGGTTACAACAATGAGCAGTTCTTC. Translated, it gives CASTGYNNEQFF.

This clone has just one count. The rearrangement links TRBV5-1 to TRBJ2-7; TRBD2 might be the D (5 bases). The CDR3 extends over 13 amino acids. V was clipped by 0 bases and J by 7 bases, with 11 bases between them. The germline CDR1 and CDR2 sequences are SGHRS and YFSETQ. The CDR3 sequence: CASSLDGEIEQYF. DNA for the CDR3: TGCGCCAGCAGCTTGGACGGGGAAATAGAGCAGTACTTC.

The CDR3 sequence: CASSSPWEGANYGYTF. CDR3 nucleotide sequence: TGTGCCAGCAGCTCCCCTTGGGAGGGCGCTAACTATGGCTACACCTTC. The chain links TRBV7-9 to TRBJ1-2, with D unresolved. Germline CDR1 and CDR2: SEHNR and FQNEAQ (reference sequence). V lost 4 bases and J lost 0, with 15 bases in between. There are 16 residues in the CDR3.

Points on this clone: The junction departs from germline at one end; a sequencing error may be responsible. The V gene is TRBV7-7, the J gene TRBJ2-2; D remains ambiguous. CDR3 length: 12 residues. Germline CDR1 reads SSHAT; CDR2 reads FNYEAQ (reference sequence). DNA of the CDR3: TGTGCTAGCAGCCGAAACACCGGGGAGCTGTTTTTT. Its protein is CASSRNTGELFF.

The V gene is TRBV4-1, the J gene TRBJ2-7, with unresolved D. The V gene's germline CDR1 is MGHRA and CDR2 YSYEKL. This CDR3 comprises 13 residues. The ends were cut back, 0 bases at V and 3 bases at J, with 6 bases in the middle. The DNA of the CDR3 is TGCGCCAGCAGCCAAGAGACACGCTACGAGCAGTACTTC. It translates to CASSQETRYEQYF.

J is TRBJ2-1 and V is TRBV6-5, with D uncertain. V lost 2 bases and J lost 12, with 8 bases in between. The CDR3 sequence is 11 residues long. Germline V gene sequence: CDR1 MNHEY, CDR2 SVGAGI. CDR3 amino acids: CASSYKGRQFF. As DNA, the CDR3 is TGTGCCAGCAGTTACAAGGGAAGGCAGTTCTTC.

The CDR3 sequence: CASSPTGSNSPLHF. CDR3 nucleotides: TGTGCCAGCAGCCCCACAGGGTCTAATTCACCCCTCCACTTT. J is TRBJ1-6 and V is TRBV5-6; maybe TRBD1 (6 bases). The V gene's germline CDR1 is SGHDT and CDR2 YYEEEE. The length of the CDR3 is 14 residues. V was trimmed by 4 bases and J by 6 bases, leaving 11 bases between them.

The J gene is TRBJ1-1, the V gene TRBV6-1, with TRBD1 as a possible D gene (6 bases). The CDR3 is made up of 13 amino acids. Germline V CDR1 and CDR2: MNHNS, SASEGT. The V end was cut by 4 bases, the J end by 6 bases, with 12 bases between. CDR3: CASSAVGTSEAFF. The CDR3 DNA sequence: TGTGCCAGCAGTGCTGTCGGGACATCTGAAGCTTTCTTT.

This chain joins TRBV19 and TRBJ1-5, with TRBD1 matching over 8 bases. This CDR3 has 15 amino acids. Germline CDR1 is LNHDA and CDR2 is SQIVND (reference sequence). V lost 5 bases and J lost 0; bases outside the gene matches: 3. The CDR3 region is CASSSTGVSNQPQHF. CDR3 DNA sequence: TGTGCCAGTAGTTCGACAGGGGTTAGCAATCAGCCCCAGCATTTT.

This chain uses TRBV18 with TRBJ1-2; maybe TRBD1 (5 bases). V was pared by 5 bases and J by 8 bases, with 9 bases between. This CDR3 is built from 11 residues. Germline CDR1 reads KGHSH; CDR2 reads LQKENI. CDR3 protein: CASSGGGGYTF. In DNA form, the CDR3 reads TGTGCCAGCTCAGGGGGAGGCGGCTACACCTTC.

The chain combines TRBV29-1 with TRBJ2-1; no reliable D call. The germline V gene has CDR1 SQVTM and CDR2 ANQGSEA. V gave up 0 bases and J gave up 10 bases, with 16 bases separating them. The CDR3 is made up of 14 amino acids. CDR3 sequence (DNA): TGCAGCGTTGAAGATGGGATTCTTTTTGGCGAGCAGTTCTTC. Its protein is CSVEDGILFGEQFF.

This chain connects TRBV7-2 to TRBJ1-2; tentative D call: TRBD1 (6 bases). CDR1 is SGHTA, CDR2 FQGNSA, per germline. Trimming removed 5 bases at V and 8 bases at J, with 18 bases between. This CDR3 has 14 residues. The DNA of the CDR3 is TGTGCCAGCAGCCCGGGACACACGGCGGGCGGCTACACCTTC. This translates into CASSPGHTAGGYTF.

The DNA of the CDR3 is TGTGCCTGGAGATCCAGGGCAGGGGACGGCGAGCAGTACTTC. Amino acid sequence: CAWRSRAGDGEQYF. The gene calls are TRBV30 and TRBJ2-7, with D tentatively TRBD1 (6 bases). V lost 3 bases and J 6 bases, leaving 18 bases between the germline ends. CDR1 GTSNPN and CDR2 SVGIG come from the germline V gene (reference sequence). The CDR3 contains 14 residues.

The chain employs TRBV5-6 and TRBJ1-3; D is unresolved. V lost 6 bases and J lost 4, with 11 bases in between. From germline, CDR1 is SGHDT and CDR2 YYEEEE. This CDR3 comprises 13 residues. The DNA of the CDR3 is TGTGCCAGCACTATGGACCGAGGAAACACCATATATTTT. Translated, it gives CASTMDRGNTIYF. Full variable domain (remainder filled in from reference TRBV5-6 and TRBJ1-3): DAGVTQSPTHLIKTRGQQVTLRCSPKSGHDTVSWYQQALGQGPQFIFQYYEEEERQRGNFPDRFSGHQFPNYSSELNVNALLLGDSALYLCASTMDRGNTIYFGEGSWLTVV.

The table lists this clone with a few counts. This chain joins TRBV2 and TRBJ1-5, with 11 bases fitting TRBD1. J lost 0 bases, V lost 7 bases, and 2 bases had no gene match. The CDR3 contains 15 residues. Per germline, CDR1 SNHLY and CDR2 FYNNEI. As DNA, the CDR3 is TGTGCCAGCAAGGACAGGGGGCTTAGCAATCAGCCCCAGCATTTT. Its protein product is CASKDRGLSNQPQHF.

In nucleotides, the CDR3 is TGTGCCAGCAGCTTAGGGACTAGCGCCCACTACGAGCAGTACTTC. It codes for CASSLGTSAHYEQYF. V is TRBV7-3 and J is TRBJ2-7; 10 bases match TRBD2. This CDR3 has 15 residues. V lost 2 bases to trimming and J lost 3 bases; unmatched junction nucleotides: 4. CDR1 is SGHTA, CDR2 FQGTGA, per germline.

The V gene is TRBV30, the J gene TRBJ1-1; D not resolved. With 2 bases removed from V and 4 bases from J, the gap between germline ends came to 11 bases. The CDR3 extends over 13 amino acids. Germline V gene lookup returns CDR1 GTSNPN and CDR2 SVGIG (reference sequence). The CDR3 nucleotides read TGTGCCTGGAGTACCAGGACGGGCACTGAAGCTTTCTTT. Its translation is CAWSTRTGTEAFF.

The V gene is TRBV14, the J gene TRBJ2-3; TRBD2 agrees at 10 bases. The CDR3 is made up of 15 amino acids. The germline gives CDR1 SGHDN, CDR2 FVKESK. With V trimmed by 0 bases and J by 5 bases, 2 bases remained unmatched. In DNA, the CDR3 is TGTGCCAGCAGCCAAGATCTAGCGGGGGTAGATACGCAGTATTTT. It translates to CASSQDLAGVDTQYF. Looking up the rest from reference TRBV14 and TRBJ2-3 gives the full variable domain: EAGVTQFPSHSVIEKGQTVTLRCDPISGHDNLYWYRRVMGKEIKFLLHFVKESKQDESGMPNNRFLAERTGGTYSTLKVQPAELEDSGVYFCASSQDLAGVDTQYFGPGTRLTVL.

The chain uses TRBV30 and TRBJ1-5; possible D gene TRBD1, 6 bases. The CDR3 is 15 amino acids. CDR1 GTSNPN and CDR2 SVGIG come from the germline V gene (reference sequence). Trimming pared 1 base from V and 3 bases from J, leaving 13 bases between. CDR3 in amino acids: CAWSAGTHFNQPQHF. CDR3 bases: TGTGCCTGGAGTGCCGGGACACACTTCAATCAGCCCCAGCATTTT.

This clone was seen more than once but under ten times. The V call is TRBV10-3, the J call TRBJ2-2, with D possibly matching TRBD2 (6 bases). The CDR3 consists of 15 residues. Germline CDR1 ENHRY, CDR2 SYGVKD. V was pared by 6 bases and J by 7 bases, with 18 bases between. CDR3 DNA: TGTGCCATCAGGAACACTGGGACTCAAATCGGGGAGCTGTTTTTT. Translating it yields CAIRNTGTQIGELFF.

This clone was observed a handful of times. The junction departs from the called germline gene at one end, perhaps through a read error. The chain employs TRBV5-4 and TRBJ1-1; maybe TRBD1 (6 bases). Germline CDR1 SGHNT, CDR2 YYREEE (reference sequence). The CDR3 totals 14 residues. CDR3: CASREGGGNAEAFF. For the CDR3, the DNA is TGTGCCAGCAGAGAGGGAGGGGGGAACGCTGAAGCTTTCTTT.